This paragraph covers one TCR beta chain sequence. Its target is unknown. This specimen belongs to a study of response to subunit inactivated influenza vaccine. Study results and limitations: Authors proposed each seasonal influenza vaccination draws in few new T cells.

Trimming shortened V by 0 bases and J by 0 bases, and 9 bases separated the two germline ends. The CDR3 length is 16 residues. TCRdb re-called the RT-PCR reads through MiXCR, storing one row per CDR3 protein. The table has about 190,000 distinct CDR3 sequences, roughly 14% seen once. The chain recombines TRBV12-3 or TRBV12-4 with TRBJ2-1; no clear D gene. The sample in question was CD8+ T cells sorted from PBMCs, obtained more than 4 days after vaccination. This clonotype was obtained from a man between 50 and 59 years old who received an inactivated influenza vaccine. The CDR3 region has the DNA TGTGCCAGCAGTTTAGCGGGTTTACGCTCCTACAATGAGCAGTTCTTC. It yields the protein CASSLAGLRSYNEQFF.